The 15 T cell receptor beta chains given below trace back to one sample, sequenced in a study of blood T cell repertoires in COVID-19 (TCRdb year 2020). Libraries were constructed by the immunoSEQ multiplex PCR assay. Not all clones reach the TCRdb copy of this immuneACCESS table, which keeps in-frame sequences only. Checked studies attribute under half of the gap to unresolved V genes and leave the rest unexplained. For this sample there are around 300,000 clones; more than 70% appear just once. The ten largest clones add up to 5.3% of the sample. Sequencing used PBMCs or T cells enriched from blood (not recorded which). All receptors derive from a woman aged 25-40 years who had recovered from COVID-19.

The chain employs TRBV30 and TRBJ1-5, with a possible D match to TRBD1 (6 bases). This CDR3 has 15 residues. The V end was cut by 0 bases, the J end by 6 bases, with 15 bases between. The germline V gene encodes CDR1 GTSNPN and CDR2 SVGIG (reference sequence). For the CDR3, the DNA is TGTGCCTGGAGTGTCTCTTCCCGGGGGGCTCAGCCCCAGCATTTT. Translated: CAWSVSSRGAQPQHF.

The V and J genes are TRBV18 and TRBJ1-1; D not certain. Trimming cost V 6 bases and J 3 bases, with 17 bases left between them. This CDR3 is 15 amino acids long. Per germline, CDR1 KGHSH and CDR2 LQKENI. CDR3 sequence reads: CASSDRPAGDTEAFF. CDR3 nucleotide sequence: TGTGCCAGCTCCGACCGCCCGGCGGGCGACACTGAAGCTTTCTTT. Looking up the rest from reference TRBV18 and TRBJ1-1 gives the full variable domain: NAGVMQNPRHLVRRRGQEARLRCSPMKGHSHVYWYRQLPEEGLKFMVYLQKENIIDESGMPKERFSAEFPKEGPSILRIQQVVRGDSAAYFCASSDRPAGDTEAFFGQGTRLTVV.

The V gene is TRBV13, the J gene TRBJ2-7, with 9 positions matching TRBD1. CDR1 and CDR2 (germline): PRHDT, FYEKMQ (reference sequence). The CDR3 consists of 15 residues. The V segment lost 5 bases and the J segment 4 bases; nucleotides outside the gene matches: 9. CDR3: CASSPSWGQGYEQYF. CDR3 in DNA: TGTGCCAGCAGCCCCTCATGGGGACAGGGATACGAGCAGTACTTC. Together with reference TRBV13 and TRBJ2-7, the CDR3 gives the full variable domain: AAGVIQSPRHLIKEKRETATLKCYPIPRHDTVYWYQQGPGQDPQFLISFYEKMQSDKGSIPDRFSAQQFSDYHSELNMSSLELGDSALYFCASSPSWGQGYEQYFGPGTRLTVT.

This chain links TRBV3-1 (or the pseudogene TRBV3-2) with TRBJ2-2; the D gene is possibly TRBD2 (6 bases). The CDR3 runs 13 residues. Per the germline V gene, CDR1 is LGHDT and CDR2 is YNNKEL (reference sequence). V dropped 4 bases and J dropped 6 bases, with 9 bases sitting between them. CDR3 in amino acids: CASSPREAGELFF. The CDR3 DNA follows: TGTGCCAGCAGCCCCAGGGAGGCCGGGGAGCTGTTTTTT.

The chain carries TRBV4-1 and TRBJ2-1; TRBD2 matches 9 bases. The V gene's germline CDR1 is MGHRA and CDR2 YSYEKL. This CDR3 has 15 residues. V was clipped by 4 bases and J by 5 bases; unmatched bases: 6. CDR3 sequence (DNA): TGCGCCAGCAGCCGTAGCGGGGGAGGAGACAATGAGCAGTTCTTC. Its protein is CASSRSGGGDNEQFF.

J is TRBJ1-1 and V is TRBV4-2; D ambiguous. Trimming left V 1 base short and J 0 bases short, with 18 bases between. This CDR3 has 18 amino acids. The V gene's germline CDR1 is LGHNA and CDR2 YNFKEQ. CDR3: CASSQAPPVGPMNTEAFF. CDR3 nucleotides: TGTGCCAGCAGCCAAGCCCCCCCTGTCGGTCCCATGAACACTGAAGCTTTCTTT.

V usage is TRBV6-5 and J usage is TRBJ2-3, with a tentative D call TRBD2 (5 bases). Germline V gives CDR1 MNHEY, CDR2 SVGAGI. Trimming shortened V by 6 bases and J by 2 bases, and 15 bases separated the two germline ends. The CDR3 is made up of 15 amino acids. The CDR3 is CASRLAERNTDTQYF. The CDR3 bases are TGTGCCAGCAGACTCGCCGAGCGGAACACAGATACGCAGTATTTT.

V usage is TRBV6-4 and J usage is TRBJ2-2; D unclear. V lost 3 bases and J lost 7, with 12 bases in between. Per germline, CDR1 MRHNA and CDR2 SNTAGT. This CDR3 has 14 residues. Here the CDR3 DNA reads TGTGCCAGCAGTGAAAGCCCGTTCGGCGGGGAGCTGTTTTTT. It is translated as CASSESPFGGELFF.

The rearrangement uses TRBV15 and TRBJ1-2; TRBD1 agrees at 8 bases. The CDR3 has 15 residues. Germline trimming cut 1 base from V and 2 bases from J; bases unmatched to any gene: 3. CDR1 and CDR2 from the germline V gene are LNHNV and YYDKDF (reference sequence). The CDR3 loop is CATSRGQGANYGYTF. The CDR3, as DNA: TGTGCCACCAGCAGAGGGCAGGGGGCGAACTATGGCTACACCTTC.

The V gene is TRBV4-2, the J gene TRBJ2-3; 13 bases match TRBD2. Germline V CDR1 and CDR2: LGHNA, YNFKEQ. CDR3 length: 16 amino acids. V lost 4 bases, J lost 5 bases, and 6 bases stayed unmatched. CDR3 protein: CASSPSGLAGQDTQYF. Here the CDR3 DNA reads TGTGCCAGCAGCCCTTCGGGACTAGCGGGACAAGATACGCAGTATTTT.

This clone was picked up many times. This chain uses TRBV4-1 with TRBJ1-4, with D uncertain. Trimming removed 1 base from V and 8 bases from J, with 17 bases in between. Germline V CDR1 and CDR2: MGHRA, YSYEKL. The CDR3 consists of 16 residues. CDR3 sequence (DNA): TGCGCCAGCAGCCAAGTCCCCATCCCGCCGGGGGAAAAACTGTTTTTT. It encodes CASSQVPIPPGEKLFF.

The table lists this clone with a count of one. The DNA for the CDR3 is TGTGCCAGCAGCCAAGATTCGGTAGCGGGGGGGACCTACGAGCAGTACTTC. Protein product: CASSQDSVAGGTYEQYF. This chain links TRBV3-1 (or the pseudogene TRBV3-2) with TRBJ2-7; 11 bases agree with TRBD2. Germline CDR1 is LGHDT and CDR2 is YNNKEL (reference sequence). Trimming cost V 0 bases and J 2 bases; bases outside gene matches: 6. This CDR3 spans 17 amino acids.

V is TRBV5-1 and J is TRBJ1-1, with 8 bases identical to TRBD1. The CDR3 length is 14 residues. The trim removed 2 bases at V and 1 base at J, leaving 1 base unmatched. Germline V lookup: CDR1 SGHRS, CDR2 YFSETQ. The CDR3 bases are TGCGCCAGCAGCTTTGACAGGGGGAACACTGAAGCTTTCTTT. This codes for CASSFDRGNTEAFF. Full variable domain (rest looked up from reference TRBV5-1 and TRBJ1-1): KAGVTQTPRYLIKTRGQQVTLSCSPISGHRSVSWYQQTPGQGLQFLFEYFSETQRNKGNFPGRFSGRQFSNSRSEMNVSTLELGDSALYLCASSFDRGNTEAFFGQGTRLTVV.

The chain couples TRBV7-9 to TRBJ2-3; D is unclear. The V and J ends lost 1 base and 4 bases respectively, with 15 bases between them. CDR3 length: 16 residues. CDR1 and CDR2 from the germline V gene are SEHNR and FQNEAQ (reference sequence). CDR3 DNA: TGTGCCAGCAGCTTAGGATTAGAGGTGGCGGCAGATACGCAGTATTTT. Translating it yields CASSLGLEVAADTQYF.

This rearrangement joins TRBV4-1 to TRBJ2-6; D remains ambiguous. CDR1 MGHRA and CDR2 YSYEKL come from the germline V gene. The CDR3 extends over 16 amino acids. Trimming removed 4 bases at V and 0 bases at J, with 10 bases between. CDR3 loop: CASSLPSVSGANVLTF. The CDR3 bases are TGCGCCAGCAGCCTCCCCTCCGTCTCTGGGGCCAACGTCCTGACTTTC.